The rows below give T cell receptor beta chains drawn from one sample of a study of cytomegalovirus exposure and HLA in healthy donors. The assay was immunoSEQ multiplex PCR, and TCRdb's table has in-frame clones only and misses some. The sample yields approximately 69,000 clones, around 76% seen once. The sequenced material came from PBMCs. These receptor sequences come from a man between 18 and 35 years old in good health and CMV-seronegative. The CDR3 runs from the conserved cysteine through the conserved F or W. A D gene is named only where the DNA matches it firmly. Size values are once, few and many counts, or a class for expanded clones, and some rows have none.

>few|-|TRBJ1-1|TRBV28
TGTGCCAGCAGTCCACAGACAGGATGGAACACTGAAGCTTTCTTT
CASSPQTGWNTEAFF
>-|-|TRBJ1-2|TRBV4-3
TGCGCCAGCAGCCAAGATGTTTCAAGCGGGGGCTACACCTTC
CASSQDVSSGGYTF
>-|-|TRBJ1-3|TRBV27
TGTGCCAGCAGAGAATACTCCGGAAACACCATATATTTT
CASREYSGNTIYF
>-|TRBD1|TRBJ2-5|TRBV11-2
TGTGCCAGCATCCCGGGGATACAGGGGGGCGTCGAGACCCAGTACTTC
CASIPGIQGGVETQYF
>-|TRBD2|TRBJ2-3|TRBV28
TGTGCCAGCAGTCCGCGGACTAGCGGGGGGACAGATACGCAGTATTTT
CASSPRTSGGTDTQYF
>-|TRBD2|TRBJ2-7|TRBV27
TGTGCCAGCAGTTTATCCGGGGGGATGAACGAGCAGTACTTC
CASSLSGGMNEQYF
>-|TRBD2|TRBJ2-1|TRBV5-1
TGCGCCAGCAGCTTGGTTGGCGGGGGGGCCCCCAATGAGCAGTTCTTC
CASSLVGGGAPNEQFF
>-|TRBD1|TRBJ1-1|TRBV29-1
TGCAGCGTTCGCGCAAGCCTATCAGGGGGCACTGAAGCTTTCTTT
CSVRASLSGGTEAFF
>-|TRBD2|TRBJ2-1|TRBV5-1
TGCGCCAGCAGCCTTAGCGGGGGGGCCTACAATGAGCAGTTCTTC
CASSLSGGAYNEQFF
>-|-|TRBJ2-2|TRBV7-6
TGTGCCAGCAGCTTAGATATGGGAGGGAACACCGGGGAGCTGTTTTTT
CASSLDMGGNTGELFF
>once|TRBD1|TRBJ1-6|TRBV6-6
TGTGCCAGCAGTTACTCAGTCGGACAGGGGAGTTCACCCCTCCACTTT
CASSYSVGQGSSPLHF